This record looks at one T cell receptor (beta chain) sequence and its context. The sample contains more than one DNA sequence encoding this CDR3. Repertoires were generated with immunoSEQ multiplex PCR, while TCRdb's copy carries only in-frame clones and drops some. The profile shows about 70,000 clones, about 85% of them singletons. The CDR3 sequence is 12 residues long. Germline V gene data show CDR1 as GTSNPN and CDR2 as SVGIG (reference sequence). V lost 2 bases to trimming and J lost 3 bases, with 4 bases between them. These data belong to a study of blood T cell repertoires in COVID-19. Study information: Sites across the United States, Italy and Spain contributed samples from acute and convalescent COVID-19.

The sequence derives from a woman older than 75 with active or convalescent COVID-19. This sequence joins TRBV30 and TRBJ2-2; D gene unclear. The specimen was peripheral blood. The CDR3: CAWSPDTGELFF. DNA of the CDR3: TGTGCCTGGAGTCCAGACACCGGGGAGCTGTTTTTT.